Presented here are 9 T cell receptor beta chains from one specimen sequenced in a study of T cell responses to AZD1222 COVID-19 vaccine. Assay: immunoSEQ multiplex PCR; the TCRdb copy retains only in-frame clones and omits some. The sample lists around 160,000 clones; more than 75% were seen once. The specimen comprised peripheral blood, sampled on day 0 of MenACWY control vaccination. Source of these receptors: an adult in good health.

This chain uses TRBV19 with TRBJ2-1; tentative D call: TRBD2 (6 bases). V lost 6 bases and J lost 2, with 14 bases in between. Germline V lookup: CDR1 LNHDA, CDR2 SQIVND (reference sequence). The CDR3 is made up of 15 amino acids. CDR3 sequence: CASRMRRGAYNEQFF. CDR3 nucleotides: TGTGCCAGTAGGATGAGGAGGGGCGCCTACAATGAGCAGTTCTTC.

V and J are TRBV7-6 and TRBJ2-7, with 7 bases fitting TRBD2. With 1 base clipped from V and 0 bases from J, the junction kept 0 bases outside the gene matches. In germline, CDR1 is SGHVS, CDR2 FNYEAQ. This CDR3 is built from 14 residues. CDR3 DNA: TGTGCCAGCAGCTTAGGGGGGGGCTCCTACGAGCAGTACTTC. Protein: CASSLGGGSYEQYF.

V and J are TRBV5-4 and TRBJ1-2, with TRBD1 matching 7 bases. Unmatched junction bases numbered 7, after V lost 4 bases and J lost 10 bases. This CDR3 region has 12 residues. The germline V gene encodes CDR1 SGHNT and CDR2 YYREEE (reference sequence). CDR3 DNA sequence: TGTGCCAGCAGCGCCGGGACAGCCATCTACACCTTC. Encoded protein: CASSAGTAIYTF.

CDR3 loop: CASSHPPVLRKQETQYF. The CDR3 bases are TGCGCCAGCAGCCACCCCCCGGTCTTGCGGAAACAAGAGACCCAGTACTTC. The J gene is TRBJ2-5, the V gene TRBV4-1; the D is unclear. V dropped 3 bases and J dropped 2 bases, with 19 bases sitting between them. Per the germline V gene, CDR1 is MGHRA and CDR2 is YSYEKL. The length of the CDR3 is 17 residues.

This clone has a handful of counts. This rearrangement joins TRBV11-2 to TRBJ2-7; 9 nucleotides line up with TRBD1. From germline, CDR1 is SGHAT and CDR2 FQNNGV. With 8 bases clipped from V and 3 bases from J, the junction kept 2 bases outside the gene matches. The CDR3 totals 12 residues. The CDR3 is CASSGQGYEQYF. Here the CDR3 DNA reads TGTGCCAGCTCGGGACAGGGCTACGAGCAGTACTTC.

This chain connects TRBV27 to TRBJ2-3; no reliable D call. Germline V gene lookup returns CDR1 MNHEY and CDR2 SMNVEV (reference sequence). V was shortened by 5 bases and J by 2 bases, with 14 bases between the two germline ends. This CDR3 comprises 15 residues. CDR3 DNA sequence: TGTGCCAGCAGTACCCGGGTAAAACCCACAGATACGCAGTATTTT. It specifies CASSTRVKPTDTQYF.

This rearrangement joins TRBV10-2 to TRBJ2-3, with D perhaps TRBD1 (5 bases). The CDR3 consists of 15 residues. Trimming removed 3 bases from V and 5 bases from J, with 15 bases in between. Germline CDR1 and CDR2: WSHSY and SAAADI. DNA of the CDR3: TGCGCCAGCAGTGATTATACGACAGCTCTAGATACGCAGTATTTT. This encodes CASSDYTTALDTQYF.

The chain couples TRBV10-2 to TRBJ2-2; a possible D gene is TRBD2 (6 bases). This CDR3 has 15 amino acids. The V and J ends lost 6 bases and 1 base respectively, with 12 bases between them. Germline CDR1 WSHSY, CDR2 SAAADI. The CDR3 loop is CASREGPWNTGELFF. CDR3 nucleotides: TGCGCCAGCAGGGAGGGACCGTGGAACACCGGGGAGCTGTTTTTT.

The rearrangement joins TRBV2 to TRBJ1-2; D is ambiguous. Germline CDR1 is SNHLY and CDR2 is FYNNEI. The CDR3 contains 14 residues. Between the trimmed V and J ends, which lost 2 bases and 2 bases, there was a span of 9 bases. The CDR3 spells CASSERRLNYGYTF. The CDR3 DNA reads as TGTGCCAGCAGTGAAAGGCGGCTGAACTATGGCTACACCTTC.